The source of this TCR beta chain is a study of blood T cell repertoires in COVID-19. Turning to the study itself: The samples span acute and convalescent COVID-19 from the United States, Italy and Spain.

TCRdb's copy holds only in-frame clones and misses some; the assay was immunoSEQ multiplex PCR. The sample lists about 150,000 clones, about four fifths occurring once. Germline V lookup: CDR1 MNHEY, CDR2 SVGAGI. The CDR3 sequence is 13 residues long. Trimming at V came to 6 bases and at J to 6 bases, leaving 7 bases not matched to a gene. The chain is built from TRBV6-5 and TRBJ1-2; TRBD1 agrees at 7 bases. The clonotype comes from a man aged 60 to 75 with acute or convalescent COVID-19. Sequencing used peripheral blood. Here the CDR3 reads CASRPDRVHGYTF. DNA of the CDR3: TGTGCCAGCAGACCTGACAGGGTTCATGGCTACACCTTC.